The source of this T cell receptor beta chain is a study of blood T cell repertoires in COVID-19. At the level of the study: T cells, B-cell-depleted T cells, or PBMCs provided the cDNA or gDNA that served as material.

The table came from immunoSEQ multiplex PCR; TCRdb's copy has only in-frame clones and leaves some out. The repertoire holds approximately 210,000 clones, with just over 85% as singletons. CDR1 and CDR2 (germline): LGHNT, FRNRAP. V lost 1 base, J lost 3 bases, and 21 bases lay in between. This CDR3 has 18 residues. The clonotype comes from a young man who had recovered from COVID-19. The sequenced sample was peripheral blood. The J gene is TRBJ1-1, the V gene TRBV12-5; D remains ambiguous. The CDR3 region is CASGLALSTRFIDTEAFF. CDR3 coding DNA: TGTGCTAGTGGTTTGGCCCTCAGTACCCGATTCATCGACACTGAAGCTTTCTTT.